These 32 T cell receptor beta chains share one sample of origin, sequenced in a study of beta chain features in type 1 diabetes. The investigators reverse transcribed all of the isolated RNA, so they sequenced expressed TCRB transcripts. TCRdb keeps only in-frame clones here, not all; method: immunoSEQ multiplex PCR. The table includes 150,000 to 200,000 clones, 8% to 9.5% detected once. No antigen is known for these receptors. Overall study findings and caveats: Shortening that was moderate but significant affected the TCRB CDR3s of Type 1 diabetes patients in all four CD4+ subsets.

The sequencing sample was made of central memory CD4+ T cells from blood. The source is a young woman with type 1 diabetes.

The chain's CDR3 is CASSQDLAGYTF. The DNA of the CDR3 is TGCGCCAGCAGCCAAGATCTGGCTGGCTACACCTTC. The J gene is TRBJ1-2, the V gene TRBV4-1; D remains ambiguous. Germline V gene lookup returns CDR1 MGHRA and CDR2 YSYEKL. The CDR3 spans 12 residues. V dropped 0 bases and J dropped 7 bases, with 6 bases sitting between them.

In this sample, this clone turned up a few times. This sequence joins TRBV5-4 and TRBJ2-6; 13 nucleotides agree with TRBD2. This CDR3 is 18 amino acids long. CDR1 SGHNT and CDR2 YYREEE come from the germline V gene (reference sequence). V lost 3 bases and J lost 2; bases outside the gene matches: 5. CDR3 amino acids: CASSSWTSGRAGANVLTF. The DNA for the CDR3 is TGTGCCAGCAGCTCCTGGACTAGCGGGAGAGCTGGGGCCAACGTCCTGACTTTC.

The chain carries TRBV5-1 and TRBJ2-1, with TRBD2 matching 11 bases. The CDR3 length is 15 residues. Germline V lookup: CDR1 SGHRS, CDR2 YFSETQ. With 1 base clipped from V and 7 bases from J, the junction kept 4 bases outside the gene matches. CDR3 loop: CASSLTASGGNEQFF. In nucleotides, the CDR3 is TGCGCCAGCAGCTTGACGGCTAGCGGGGGGAATGAGCAGTTCTTC.

This clone has just a few counts. J is TRBJ2-6 and V is TRBV5-6, with no clear D. CDR3 length equals 15 residues. The V gene's germline CDR1 is SGHDT and CDR2 YYEEEE. V shed 4 bases and J shed 2 bases, with 10 bases lying between them. CDR3 in amino acids: CASSHPVPGANVLTF. The DNA for the CDR3 is TGTGCCAGCAGCCACCCAGTGCCTGGGGCCAACGTCCTGACTTTC.

This clone was seen only a few times. The J gene is TRBJ1-5, the V gene TRBV7-9; 7 nucleotides match TRBD1. This CDR3 comprises 13 residues. V shed 5 bases, J shed 6 bases, and the junction held 4 bases outside the gene matches. Germline V gene data show CDR1 as SEHNR and CDR2 as FQNEAQ (reference sequence). This CDR3 is CASSMGQFQPQHF. CDR3 nucleotide sequence: TGTGCCAGCAGCATGGGACAGTTTCAGCCCCAGCATTTT.

In this sample, this clone turned up a few times. At one of its ends the junction is not consistent with the germline gene, which may arise from a read error. Other DNA sequences in this sample translate to the same CDR3. The genes are TRBV7-2 and TRBJ1-4; D not certain. The germline V gene encodes CDR1 SGHTA and CDR2 FQGNSA. The CDR3 covers 13 residues. CDR3 loop: CASSLAGGEKLFF. The CDR3, as DNA: TGTGCCAGCAGCCTAGCGGGAGGGGAAAAACTGTTTTTT.

This clone was counted a few times. The DNA for the CDR3 is TGCGCCAGCAGCCAAGTAAACACGAACACTGAAGCTTTCTTT. Amino acids: CASSQVNTNTEAFF. This rearrangement joins TRBV4-3 to TRBJ1-1; no reliable D call. The germline V gene encodes CDR1 LGHNA and CDR2 YSLEER. Trimming cost V 1 base and J 1 base, with 7 bases left between them. The CDR3 spans 14 residues.

This clone was seen just once. The V call is TRBV11-3, the J call TRBJ2-5; the match to TRBD1 covers 9 bases. After removal of 5 bases from V and 2 bases from J, the junction contained 9 bases not matched to a gene. CDR3 length: 16 amino acids. Germline V gene sequence: CDR1 SGHNT, CDR2 YENEEA. As DNA, the CDR3 is TGTGCCAGCAGCCAACGCACACAGGGGGCTCAAGAGACCCAGTACTTC. This encodes CASSQRTQGAQETQYF. The full variable domain, rest sourced from reference TRBV11-3 and TRBJ2-5, is EAGVVQSPRYKIIEKKQPVAFWCNPISGHNTLYWYLQNLGQGPELLIRYENEEAVDDSQLPKDRFSAERLKGVDSTLKIQPAELGDSAVYLCASSQRTQGAQETQYFGPGTRLLVL.

This clone was observed a few times. This CDR3 is CASSVTLENYGYTF. The CDR3 DNA sequence: TGTGCCAGCAGCGTGACCCTAGAGAACTATGGCTACACCTTC. The chain carries TRBV7-2 and TRBJ1-2; D unclear. V shed 5 bases and J shed 2 bases, with 12 bases lying between them. The CDR3 extends over 14 amino acids. Looked up from germline, CDR1 is SGHTA and CDR2 is FQGNSA.

For this clone: The sample has other DNA sequences that encode this CDR3 too. This chain connects TRBV7-2 to TRBJ1-1; TRBD1 aligns across 9 bases. The CDR3 is made up of 14 amino acids. The V and J ends lost 3 bases and 4 bases, in that order; junction bases with no gene match: 3. From germline, CDR1 is SGHTA and CDR2 FQGNSA. The CDR3 DNA sequence: TGTGCCAGCAGCTTGGGACAGGGAAGCACTGAAGCTTTCTTT. It specifies CASSLGQGSTEAFF.

This clone has a handful of counts. The V call is TRBV10-3, the J call TRBJ2-3, with D perhaps TRBD2 (7 bases). Germline V gene lookup returns CDR1 ENHRY and CDR2 SYGVKD. CDR3 length: 13 amino acids. Trimming took 10 bases from V and 1 from J, leaving 12 bases between them. CDR3 region: CATRGGGTDTQYF. For the CDR3, the DNA is TGTGCCACGAGGGGGGGCGGCACAGATACGCAGTATTTT.

This clone was detected only a few times. The chain carries TRBV20-1 and TRBJ2-1, with D hard to call. The CDR3 runs 10 residues. Germline V gene sequence: CDR1 DFQATT, CDR2 SNEGSKA (reference sequence). V shed 6 bases and J shed 5 bases, with 5 bases lying between them. The CDR3: CSASNNEQFF. CDR3 nucleotides: TGCAGTGCCAGTAACAATGAGCAGTTCTTC.

The V call is TRBV27, the J call TRBJ2-6, with 10 bases fitting TRBD1. V was pared by 6 bases and J by 4 bases, with 9 bases of the junction left unmatched. CDR1 is MNHEY, CDR2 SMNVEV, per germline (reference sequence). The CDR3 has 17 amino acids. The CDR3 reads CASRSGTGAKGANVLTF. CDR3 DNA: TGTGCCAGCAGGTCCGGGACAGGGGCCAAGGGGGCCAACGTCCTGACTTTC.

The chain links TRBV14 to TRBJ1-5, with D tentatively TRBD1 (5 bases). The CDR3 runs to 12 residues. V lost 4 bases to trimming and J lost 9 bases, with 10 bases between them. CDR1 and CDR2 (germline): SGHDN, FVKESK. Here the CDR3 reads CASSLSGGPQHF. The CDR3 DNA follows: TGTGCCAGCAGCCTGTCCGGGGGGCCCCAGCATTTT.

The chain is built from TRBV4-2 and TRBJ1-2, with a tentative D call TRBD1 (6 bases). Germline CDR1 LGHNA, CDR2 YNFKEQ. There are 12 residues in the CDR3. With 10 bases removed from V and 5 bases from J, the gap between germline ends came to 14 bases. CDR3 amino acids: CATQGQSYGYTF. Here the CDR3 DNA reads TGTGCCACCCAGGGGCAGAGTTATGGCTACACCTTC.

The chain is built from TRBV19 and TRBJ1-1, with D possibly being TRBD1 (6 bases). Germline lookup yields CDR1 LNHDA and CDR2 SQIVND (reference sequence). There are 13 residues in the CDR3. Deletions cut 2 bases from V and 4 bases from J, with 8 bases between. The CDR3 coding sequence is TGTGCCAGTAGTATACTCAGGGGCACTGAAGCTTTCTTT. Translating gives CASSILRGTEAFF.

V and J are TRBV25-1 and TRBJ2-1; 11 bases align to TRBD2. Per germline, CDR1 MGHDK and CDR2 SYGVNS. The CDR3 extends over 15 amino acids. V trimming: 3 bases; J trimming: 4 bases; junction bases outside the gene matches: 2. The CDR3 loop is CASSETSGIYNEQFF. Here the CDR3 DNA reads TGTGCCAGCAGTGAGACTAGCGGGATTTACAATGAGCAGTTCTTC.

This clone was seen a few times. This chain joins TRBV7-3 and TRBJ2-3; D possibly corresponds to TRBD2 (6 bases). CDR3 length: 14 residues. V gave up 2 bases and J gave up 5 bases, with 11 bases separating them. Germline CDR1 SGHTA, CDR2 FQGTGA. CDR3 loop: CASSLFGGKDTQYF. The CDR3 DNA follows: TGTGCCAGCAGCTTATTCGGCGGGAAAGATACGCAGTATTTT.

This clone was seen more than once but under ten times. This rearrangement joins TRBV27 to TRBJ1-5, with TRBD1 matching over 7 bases. J was trimmed by 2 bases and V by 6 bases; bases with no gene match: 4. The CDR3 spans 14 residues. CDR1 and CDR2 (germline): MNHEY, SMNVEV (reference sequence). CDR3 in DNA: TGTGCCAGCAGCGACGGACAGGGCAATCAGCCCCAGCATTTT. Protein sequence: CASSDGQGNQPQHF.

The chain combines TRBV25-1 with TRBJ2-1; D perhaps matches TRBD2 (5 bases). The CDR3 is made up of 16 amino acids. CDR1 and CDR2 from the germline V gene are MGHDK and SYGVNS. V lost 3 bases and J lost 5, with 17 bases in between. The CDR3 here is CASSDEGRVRDNEQFF. For the CDR3, the DNA is TGTGCCAGCAGTGATGAAGGGCGGGTAAGGGACAATGAGCAGTTCTTC.

The chain uses TRBV28 and TRBJ2-5; 8 nucleotides agree with TRBD1. CDR3 length: 14 residues. V shed 5 bases and J 1 base; nucleotides not matched to a gene: 3. Per germline, CDR1 MDHEN and CDR2 SYDVKM. For the CDR3, the DNA is TGTGCCAGCAGTCCAACAGGGGGCCAAGAGACCCAGTACTTC. This gives the protein CASSPTGGQETQYF.

The rearrangement uses TRBV7-2 and TRBJ1-2, with D uncertain. Germline CDR1 is SGHTA and CDR2 is FQGNSA. V was pared by 5 bases and J by 4 bases, with 17 bases between. The CDR3 spans 15 residues. The CDR3 region has the DNA TGTGCCAGCAGCCCAGACTGGTCCACTAGCTATGGCTACACCTTC. It is translated as CASSPDWSTSYGYTF.

This clone was seen a few times. The chain carries TRBV4-3 and TRBJ2-2, with D unclear. Trimming pared 1 base from V and 8 bases from J, leaving 8 bases between. Germline assignment: CDR1 LGHNA and CDR2 YSLEER. The CDR3 length is 13 residues. CDR3 sequence: CASSQALKGELFF. CDR3 in DNA: TGCGCCAGCAGCCAAGCCCTAAAGGGGGAGCTGTTTTTT.

The chain links TRBV14 to TRBJ2-5, with unresolved D. Trimming stripped 0 bases from V and 4 bases from J, with 9 bases between. The CDR3 loop spans 14 amino acids. Germline lookup yields CDR1 SGHDN and CDR2 FVKESK. The CDR3 here is CASSQDLARETQYF. DNA for the CDR3: TGTGCCAGCAGCCAAGATCTGGCCAGAGAGACCCAGTACTTC.

The chain carries TRBV7-9 and TRBJ1-4; the D gene is possibly TRBD1 (6 bases). V was clipped by 0 bases and J by 2 bases, with 13 bases between them. Germline V gene lookup returns CDR1 SEHNR and CDR2 FQNEAQ (reference sequence). This CDR3 comprises 17 residues. CDR3 protein: CASSLARGQGTNEKLFF. The CDR3 region has the DNA TGTGCCAGCAGCTTAGCTCGGGGCCAGGGGACTAATGAAAAACTGTTTTTT.

The CDR3 loop reads CASSLGLGTDTQYF. CDR3 bases: TGTGCCAGCAGCTTGGGCCTTGGCACAGATACGCAGTATTTT. The genes are TRBV11-3 and TRBJ2-3; no definite D call. The CDR3 totals 14 residues. Germline loops: CDR1 SGHNT, CDR2 YENEEA. V lost 3 bases to trimming and J lost 1 base, with 8 bases between them.

The chain uses TRBV7-2 and TRBJ1-6, with TRBD1 as a possible D gene (5 bases). CDR3 size: 13 residues. The germline V gene encodes CDR1 SGHTA and CDR2 FQGNSA. The ends were cut back, 5 bases at V and 10 bases at J, with 12 bases in the middle. CDR3 sequence reads: CASSPDRRSPLHF. The CDR3 coding sequence is TGTGCCAGCAGCCCCGACAGACGATCACCCCTCCACTTT.

Here the CDR3 reads CASSQAQGGTEAFF. The CDR3 region has the DNA TGTGCCAGCAGCCAGGCCCAGGGGGGCACTGAAGCTTTCTTT. The gene calls are TRBV4-2 and TRBJ1-1, with TRBD1 matching 7 bases. V shed 3 bases, J shed 4 bases, and the junction held 5 bases outside the gene matches. The CDR3 covers 14 residues. CDR1 and CDR2 (germline): LGHNA, YNFKEQ.

The rearrangement joins TRBV12-5 to TRBJ1-1, with 7 bases that match TRBD1. The junction had 2 bases not matched to a gene; V was cut back by 6 bases and J by 1 base. The CDR3 loop spans 13 amino acids. CDR1 and CDR2 (germline): LGHNT, FRNRAP. CDR3: CASGGQSNTEAFF. CDR3 DNA sequence: TGTGCTAGTGGGGGACAGTCGAACACTGAAGCTTTCTTT.

This clone has only a few counts. The V call is TRBV5-1, the J call TRBJ2-2; D ambiguous. V was cut by 0 bases and J by 2 bases, with 5 bases left in between. The CDR3 covers 14 residues. The germline V gene has CDR1 SGHRS and CDR2 YFSETQ. The CDR3 loop is CASSLVGNTGELFF. The CDR3 DNA follows: TGCGCCAGCAGCTTGGTGGGCAACACCGGGGAGCTGTTTTTT.

This clone has more than one count but fewer than ten. This rearrangement joins TRBV28 to TRBJ1-1; TRBD1 matches 11 bases. The CDR3 loop spans 15 amino acids. V dropped 5 bases and J dropped 4; count of bases not matched to a gene: 6. Germline V gene sequence: CDR1 MDHEN, CDR2 SYDVKM. The CDR3 nucleotides read TGTGCCAGCAGTGTAGCCGGGACAGGGGGCACTGAAGCTTTCTTT. Translation gives CASSVAGTGGTEAFF. Variable domain in full (rest from reference TRBV28 and TRBJ1-1): DVKVTQSSRYLVKRTGEKVFLECVQDMDHENMFWYRQDPGLGLRLIYFSYDVKMKEKGDIPEGYSVSREKKERFSLILESASTNQTSMYLCASSVAGTGGTEAFFGQGTRLTVV.

This clone was observed a handful of times. In the same sample, other DNA sequences code for this CDR3. The V and J genes are TRBV27 and TRBJ2-5; TRBD2 matches 8 bases. The CDR3 totals 13 residues. The V and J ends lost 6 bases and 5 bases, in that order; junction bases with no gene match: 5. CDR1 MNHEY and CDR2 SMNVEV come from the germline V gene (reference sequence). The CDR3 coding sequence is TGTGCCAGCAGCACCCGCGGGAGGGAGACCCAGTACTTC. Encoded protein: CASSTRGRETQYF.